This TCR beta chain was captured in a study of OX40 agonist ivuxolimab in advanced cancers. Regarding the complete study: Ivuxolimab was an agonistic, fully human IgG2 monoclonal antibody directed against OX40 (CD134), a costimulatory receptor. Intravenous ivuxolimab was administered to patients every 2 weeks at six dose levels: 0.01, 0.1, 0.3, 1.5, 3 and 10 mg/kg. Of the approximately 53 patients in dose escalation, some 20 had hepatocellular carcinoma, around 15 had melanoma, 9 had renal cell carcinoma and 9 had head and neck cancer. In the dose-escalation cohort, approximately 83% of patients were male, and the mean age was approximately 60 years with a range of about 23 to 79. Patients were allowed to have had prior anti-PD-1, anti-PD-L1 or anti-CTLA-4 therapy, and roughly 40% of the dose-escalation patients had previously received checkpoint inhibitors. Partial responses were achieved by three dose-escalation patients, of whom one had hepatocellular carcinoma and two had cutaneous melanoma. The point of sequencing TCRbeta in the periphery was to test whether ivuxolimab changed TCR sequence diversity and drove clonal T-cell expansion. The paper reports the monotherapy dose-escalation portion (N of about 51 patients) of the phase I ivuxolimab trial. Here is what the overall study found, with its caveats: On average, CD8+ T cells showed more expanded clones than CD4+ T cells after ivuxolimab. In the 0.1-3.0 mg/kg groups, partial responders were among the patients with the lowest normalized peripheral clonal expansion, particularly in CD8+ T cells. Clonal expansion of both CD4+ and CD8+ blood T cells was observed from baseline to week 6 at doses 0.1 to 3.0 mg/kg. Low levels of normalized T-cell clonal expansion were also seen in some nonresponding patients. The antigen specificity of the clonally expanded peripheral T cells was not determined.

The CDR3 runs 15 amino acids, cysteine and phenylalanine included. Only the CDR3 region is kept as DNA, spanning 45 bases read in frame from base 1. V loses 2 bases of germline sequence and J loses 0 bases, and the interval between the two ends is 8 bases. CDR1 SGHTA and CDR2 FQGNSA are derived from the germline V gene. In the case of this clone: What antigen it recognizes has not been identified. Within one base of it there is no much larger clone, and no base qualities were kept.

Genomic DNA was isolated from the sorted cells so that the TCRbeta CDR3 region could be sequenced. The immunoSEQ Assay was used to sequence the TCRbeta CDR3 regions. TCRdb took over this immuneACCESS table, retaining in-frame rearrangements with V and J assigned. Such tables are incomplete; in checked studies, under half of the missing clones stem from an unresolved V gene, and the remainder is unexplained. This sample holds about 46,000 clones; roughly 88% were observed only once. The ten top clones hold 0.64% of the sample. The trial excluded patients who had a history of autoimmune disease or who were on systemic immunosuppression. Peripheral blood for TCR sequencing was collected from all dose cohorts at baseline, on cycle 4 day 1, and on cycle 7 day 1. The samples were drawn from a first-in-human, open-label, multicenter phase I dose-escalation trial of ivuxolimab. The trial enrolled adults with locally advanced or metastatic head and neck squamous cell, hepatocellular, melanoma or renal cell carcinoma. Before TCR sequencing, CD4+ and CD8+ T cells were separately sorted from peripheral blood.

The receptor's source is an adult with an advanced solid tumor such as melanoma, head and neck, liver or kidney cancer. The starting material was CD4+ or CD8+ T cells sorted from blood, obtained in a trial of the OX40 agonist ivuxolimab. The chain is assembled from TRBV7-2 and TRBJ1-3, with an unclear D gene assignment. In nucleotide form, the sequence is TGTGCCAGCAGCTTATTCTGGGACTCTGGAAACACCATATATTTT. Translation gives CASSLFWDSGNTIYF.